Listed here is a single T cell receptor (beta chain). Its matching antigen is unknown. This specimen comes from a study of cytomegalovirus exposure and HLA in healthy donors. Study in general: The same platform as the roughly 670 first-cohort repertoires was used for the 130 or so validation repertoires, a later analysis reported. Broader study findings: One later analysis, an examination of the 100 to 150 validation repertoires, found that first-cohort TCR clusters tended to co-occur in them. Among TCR beta chains, those listed as cytomegalovirus-associated numbered some 160.

The V and J ends lost 0 bases and 4 bases, in that order; junction bases with no gene match: 4. The V gene's germline CDR1 is SGDLS and CDR2 YYNGEE. The CDR3 has 15 residues. Some clones are missing from TCRdb's copy, which holds only in-frame ones; the method was immunoSEQ multiplex PCR. The table shows 120,000 to 150,000 clones, with about 87% occurring only once. The sequencing input was PBMCs. The J gene is TRBJ2-3, the V gene TRBV9; 8 nucleotides match TRBD1. The receptor's source is a man between 18 and 35 years old in good health and CMV-seropositive. The CDR3 nucleotides are TGTGCCAGCAGCGTAGGTGACAGGGGCGCAGATACGCAGTATTTT. Translated: CASSVGDRGADTQYF.